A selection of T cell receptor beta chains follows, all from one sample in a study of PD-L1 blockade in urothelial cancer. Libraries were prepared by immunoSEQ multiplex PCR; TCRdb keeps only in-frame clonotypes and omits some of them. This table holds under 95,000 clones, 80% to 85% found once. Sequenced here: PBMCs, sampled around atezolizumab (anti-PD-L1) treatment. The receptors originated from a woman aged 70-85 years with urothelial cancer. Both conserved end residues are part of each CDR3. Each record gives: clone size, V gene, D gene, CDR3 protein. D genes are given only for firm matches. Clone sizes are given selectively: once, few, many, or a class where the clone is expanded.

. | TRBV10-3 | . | CAISEPPGADEQFF
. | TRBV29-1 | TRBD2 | CSAGRGGSAQYF
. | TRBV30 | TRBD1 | CAWTTGAISGANVLTF
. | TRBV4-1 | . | CASSQDEIPSTDTQYF
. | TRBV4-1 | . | CASSHHFPRGDPSEQYF
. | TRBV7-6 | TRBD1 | CASSPRQGANTGELFF
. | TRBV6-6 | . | CASSQRSSYEQYF
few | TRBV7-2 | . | CASSIQGQETQYF
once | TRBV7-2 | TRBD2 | CASSLVLASGYETQYF
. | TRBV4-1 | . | CASSPRGFPVNSPLHF
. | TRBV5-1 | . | CASSREVNTEAFF
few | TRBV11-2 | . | CASSLEGNARGYGYTF
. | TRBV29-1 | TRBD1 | CSVGSNGQGLIYEQYF
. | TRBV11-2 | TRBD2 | CASSFTTSGGARWEQFF
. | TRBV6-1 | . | CASGGGTAHSYEQYF
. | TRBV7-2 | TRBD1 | CASSFRTGGDYGYTF
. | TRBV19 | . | CASSMGPITIPYEQYF
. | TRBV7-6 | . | CASSPIARGWDTEAFF
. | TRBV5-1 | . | CASSPGGGGNQPQHF
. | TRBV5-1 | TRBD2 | CASSPGLAGGPGETQYF
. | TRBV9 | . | CASSVAIGYEQYF
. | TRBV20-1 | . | CSGMFYGGQYF
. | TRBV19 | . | CASCSEPSNQPQHF
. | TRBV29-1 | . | CSAPTESNYGYTF
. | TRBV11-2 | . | CASSLTGREAFF
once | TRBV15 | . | CATSRDLRQPYEQYF
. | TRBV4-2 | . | CASSQDAVSYNSPLHF
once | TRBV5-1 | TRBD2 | CASSRAGEFNEQFF
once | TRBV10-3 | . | CAISLDSSSYNEQFF
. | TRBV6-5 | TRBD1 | CASSRGTGAYEQYF
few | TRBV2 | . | CASGQGVYQPQHF
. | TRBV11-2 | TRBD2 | CASSLIAGGTDTQYF
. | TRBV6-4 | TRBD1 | CASSERQGASYEQYF
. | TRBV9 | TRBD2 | CASSDPSGSSYTGELFF
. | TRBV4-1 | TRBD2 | CASSQASGGDTGELFF
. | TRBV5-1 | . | CASSLTGFTGELFF
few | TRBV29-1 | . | CSVEGTAGASYEQYF
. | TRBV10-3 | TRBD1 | CAISESTGDYGYTF
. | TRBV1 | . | CTSSQDCWLETQYF
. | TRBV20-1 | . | CSSRPGGTQYF
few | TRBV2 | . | CASREDSGYTF
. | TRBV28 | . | CASSSGGQTEKLFF
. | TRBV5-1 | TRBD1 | CASSPGQASNEKLFF
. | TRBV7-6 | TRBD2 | CASSLAPGGREMYEQYF
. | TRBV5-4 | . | CASSSRPRTPAPSGNTIYF
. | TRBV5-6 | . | CASSLQAEAFF
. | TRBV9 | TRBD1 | CASSVGRDSYEQYF
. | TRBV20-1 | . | CSARRRWAFF
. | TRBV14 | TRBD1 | CASSPADRANTEAFF
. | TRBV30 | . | CAWSGDMNTEAFF
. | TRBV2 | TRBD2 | CASSTSGGEYNEQFF
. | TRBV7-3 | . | CASSLDPRGYGEQFF
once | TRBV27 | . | CASSVPGHLYEQYF
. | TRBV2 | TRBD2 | CAGTPSGLAGVAEQYF
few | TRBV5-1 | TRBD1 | CASSLQGAVDTGELFF
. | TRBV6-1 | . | CASSEGRSANSYEQYF
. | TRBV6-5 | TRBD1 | CASRIGTGGTQYF
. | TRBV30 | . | CAWSEGRVPNTIYF
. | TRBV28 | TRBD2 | CASLDGLAGVVNYNEQFF